These T cell receptor beta chains were read from a single sample in a study of CD8 T cells in Susac syndrome. TCRdb re-derived calls from the immunoSEQ multiplex PCR reads in MiXCR, one entry per CDR3 protein. The data show 170,000 or so distinct CDR3 sequences, with approximately 93% seen just once and more than 0.08% held by the top ten. The sequenced sample was CD4+ T cells from PBMCs. The receptor set was obtained from a human donor with multiple sclerosis. Both conserved end residues are part of each CDR3. The D gene is left open where the match is weak. Part of the rows lack a size; the others show once, few, many or a class for expanded clones.

abundance	v_gene	d_gene	j_gene	CDR3nt	CDR3aa
once	TRBV20-1	.	TRBJ2-7	TGCAGTGCTCCCCTAACCAGGGGATCCTACGAGCAGTACTTC	CSAPLTRGSYEQYF
.	TRBV20-1	.	TRBJ2-7	TGCAGTGCTGGTTCGGTGGCAGTACTATCCTACGAGCAGTACTTC	CSAGSVAVLSYEQYF
.	TRBV18	TRBD1	TRBJ1-6	TGTGCCAGCTCACCAGAGCCGGGACAGGGGAATTCACCCCTCCACTTT	CASSPEPGQGNSPLHF
.	TRBV10-3	TRBD2	TRBJ2-3	TGTGCCATCAGTGGTCAACTAGCGCCCAGCACAGATACGCAGTATTTT	CAISGQLAPSTDTQYF
.	TRBV18	TRBD2	TRBJ2-1	TGTGCCAGCTCACCAGCCGCAGCGGGAAGTCTGAATGAGCAGTTCTTC	CASSPAAAGSLNEQFF
once	TRBV24-1	.	TRBJ2-1	TGTGCCACCAGTGGCAGTTACAATGAGCAGTTCTTC	CATSGSYNEQFF
.	TRBV28	.	TRBJ1-3	TGTGCCAGCAGCCCTTACGTAGGGGATACGGGAAACACCATATATTTT	CASSPYVGDTGNTIYF
.	TRBV5-1	.	TRBJ2-5	TGCGCCAGCAGCCCTGACAGCCAAGAGACCCAGTACTTC	CASSPDSQETQYF
few	TRBV20-1	.	TRBJ2-7	TGCAGTGCTAGAGGCCGATCTCTTTTGGAGCAGTACTTC	CSARGRSLLEQYF
.	TRBV29-1	TRBD1	TRBJ1-1	TGCAGCGTCGACAGGGGGCTAAACACTGAAGCTTTCTTT	CSVDRGLNTEAFF
.	TRBV3-1	.	TRBJ2-7	TGTGCCAGCGGCAAAAGACCGGGCACGGAGCAGTACTTC	CASGKRPGTEQYF
.	TRBV2	TRBD2	TRBJ2-5	TGTGCCACCCAGCGGGACCTCCAAGAGACCCAGTACTTC	CATQRDLQETQYF
few	TRBV12-3/TRBV12-4	TRBD2	TRBJ2-7	TGTGCCAGCAGCCCCGGGACTAGCGGGAGCTACGAGCAGTACTTC	CASSPGTSGSYEQYF
.	TRBV9	TRBD1	TRBJ1-6	TGTGCCAGCAGCCCAGGACAGGGGTCACCCCTCCACTTT	CASSPGQGSPLHF
few	TRBV10-3	.	TRBJ2-7	TGTGCCATCAGTGAGACAACACAGGATCTGGGGGGGCAGTACTTC	CAISETTQDLGGQYF
.	TRBV6-6	.	TRBJ2-6	TGTGCCAGCAGTTATCAATTTTCTGGGGCCAACGTCCTGACTTTC	CASSYQFSGANVLTF
once	TRBV7-8	TRBD1	TRBJ2-3	TGTGCCAGCAGCGCCAGGGGGATTGATACGCAGTATTTT	CASSARGIDTQYF
.	TRBV7-2	.	TRBJ2-7	TGTGCCAGCAGCTTAAAGGGGTCTGGTACGGTTTTCTACGAGCAGTACTTC	CASSLKGSGTVFYEQYF
.	TRBV7-2	TRBD1	TRBJ2-6	TGTGCCAGCAGCACGGGACAGGGAAACTCTGGGGCCAACGTCCTGACTTTC	CASSTGQGNSGANVLTF
.	TRBV11-2	.	TRBJ1-2	TGTGCCAGCAGCCCGATTAAGGGGAGCTATGGCTACACCTTC	CASSPIKGSYGYTF
.	TRBV20-1	TRBD2	TRBJ2-3	TGCAGGGTGGTAGCGGGGGCAAGCACAGATACGCAGTATTTT	CRVVAGASTDTQYF
.	TRBV7-3	.	TRBJ2-3	TGTGCCAGCAGCTTACGGTGGGGAGATACGCAGTATTTT	CASSLRWGDTQYF
.	TRBV29-1	TRBD2	TRBJ2-1	TGCAGCGCTGGGACGGGACTAGCGGCATACAATGAGCAGTTCTTC	CSAGTGLAAYNEQFF
.	TRBV9	.	TRBJ2-1	TGTGCCAGCAGCGTAGCCTCAAGCGGTAGAACCAATGAGCAGTTCTTC	CASSVASSGRTNEQFF
.	TRBV5-6	.	TRBJ2-7	TGTGCCAGCAGCTTGTACAGGGCCCTCTACGAGCAGTACTTC	CASSLYRALYEQYF
.	TRBV18	TRBD1	TRBJ2-7	TGTGCCAGCTCACCCGGACAGGGGCCCTCCTACGAGCAGTACTTC	CASSPGQGPSYEQYF
.	TRBV29-1	TRBD2	TRBJ2-5	TGCAGCGTTGTGGGACTAGGCGTCGGAGAGACCCAGTACTTC	CSVVGLGVGETQYF
.	TRBV5-6	TRBD1	TRBJ2-4	TGTGCCAGCAGCCGTACTACAGGGGGCCTAGCCAAAAACATTCAGTACTTC	CASSRTTGGLAKNIQYF
few	TRBV5-1	.	TRBJ2-2	TGCGCCAGCAGGAGGGGAAGGATGGACACCGGGGAGCTGTTTTTT	CASRRGRMDTGELFF
.	TRBV6-1	TRBD1	TRBJ1-4	TGTGCCAGCAGTGATCCGGGACAGGGGCTAACAACTAATGAAAAACTGTTTTTT	CASSDPGQGLTTNEKLFF
.	TRBV12-3/TRBV12-4	TRBD1	TRBJ1-5	TGTGCCAGCAGCCCGGGGACAGGGCAAAATCAGCCCCAGCATTTT	CASSPGTGQNQPQHF
.	TRBV3-1	.	TRBJ1-1	TGTGCCAGCAGCCAAGGGTCGTTAGGCGCGGGCACTGAAGCTTTCTTT	CASSQGSLGAGTEAFF
.	TRBV14	.	TRBJ2-1	TGTGCCAGCAGCCAGCAGGGTTTTCAGTTCTTC	CASSQQGFQFF
once	TRBV23-1	.	TRBJ2-3	TGCGCCAGCTTTACCCCACAGGACACAGATACGCAGTATTTT	CASFTPQDTDTQYF
.	TRBV3-1	.	TRBJ2-3	TGTGCCAGCAGCCAGAGGGTCTTTGGCGAGCAGTATTTT	CASSQRVFGEQYF
.	TRBV7-3	.	TRBJ2-1	TGTGCCAGCAGCTTGAGTGTCGGGGATCTGCAGTTCTTC	CASSLSVGDLQFF
.	TRBV29-1	TRBD1	TRBJ2-1	TGCAGCGTCGGCGGACAGGGGGGCTACAATGAGCAGTTCTTC	CSVGGQGGYNEQFF
.	TRBV30	TRBD1	TRBJ1-2	TGTGCCTGGCAGGACAGGGTAAAGGGTGGCTACACCTTC	CAWQDRVKGGYTF
.	TRBV29-1	.	TRBJ2-3	TGCAGCGTTGCAGGTCCGGAGGCAGATACGCAGTATTTT	CSVAGPEADTQYF
.	TRBV6-5	.	TRBJ2-5	TGTGCCAGCAGTGCTGCGCGGGCGGCCGGGGAGACCCAGTACTTC	CASSAARAAGETQYF
.	TRBV20-1	TRBD2	TRBJ2-1	TGCAGTGCCCGGTCGGGACTAGTCGGGGAGCAGTTCTTC	CSARSGLVGEQFF
.	TRBV7-2	.	TRBJ2-3	TGTGCCAGCAGCACAAGAAGAGGAGATACGCAGTATTTT	CASSTRRGDTQYF
.	TRBV12-3/TRBV12-4	TRBD1	TRBJ1-5	TGTGCCAGCAGTTCCGGGACAGGGGGTCGTCTTTCGAGCAATCAGCCCCAGCATTTT	CASSSGTGGRLSSNQPQHF
.	TRBV2	.	TRBJ2-7	TGTGCCAGCCTTCGGGAGACCGCCTACGAGCAGTACTTC	CASLRETAYEQYF
once	TRBV28	TRBD1	TRBJ1-6	TGTGCCAGCAGTCCGTTCGCCGGGACAGGCAATTCACCCCTCCACTTT	CASSPFAGTGNSPLHF
.	TRBV7-3	.	TRBJ2-5	TGTGCCAGCAGCTTAAGCCCAGGAGAGACCCAGTACTTC	CASSLSPGETQYF
.	TRBV7-8	TRBD1	TRBJ1-5	TGTGCCAGCAGCTTAGTGGACAGGGGAATTCAGCCCCAGCATTTT	CASSLVDRGIQPQHF
.	TRBV19	.	TRBJ1-5	TGTGCCAGTAGTCCCGTGGTTGGAGGGAGGAGCAATCAGCCCCAGCATTTT	CASSPVVGGRSNQPQHF
few	TRBV4-1	.	TRBJ2-7	TGCGCCAGCAGCCAAGGCCTCGACATGACCTCCTACGAGCAGTACTTC	CASSQGLDMTSYEQYF
.	TRBV12-3/TRBV12-4	.	TRBJ1-2	TGTGCCAGCACCTCGGGTAATAACTATGGCTACACCTTC	CASTSGNNYGYTF
.	TRBV5-4	.	TRBJ2-3	TGTGCCAGCAGCTTGGGTGGACAAAACACAGATACGCAGTATTTT	CASSLGGQNTDTQYF
.	TRBV7-2	TRBD1	TRBJ2-3	TGTGCCAGCAGCCGAGGGGGCGGTGCAGATACGCAGTATTTT	CASSRGGGADTQYF